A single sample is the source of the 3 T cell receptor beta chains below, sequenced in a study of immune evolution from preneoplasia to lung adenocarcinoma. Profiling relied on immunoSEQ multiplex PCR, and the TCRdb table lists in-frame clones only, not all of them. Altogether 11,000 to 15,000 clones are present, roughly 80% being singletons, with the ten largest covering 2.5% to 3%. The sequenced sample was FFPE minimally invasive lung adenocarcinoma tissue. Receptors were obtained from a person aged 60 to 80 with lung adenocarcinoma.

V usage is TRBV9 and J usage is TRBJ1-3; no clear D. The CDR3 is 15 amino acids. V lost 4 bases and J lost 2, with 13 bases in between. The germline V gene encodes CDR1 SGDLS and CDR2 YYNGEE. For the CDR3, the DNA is TGTGCCAGCAGCCCCGTCTGGAGCCCTGGAAACACCATATATTTT. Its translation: CASSPVWSPGNTIYF. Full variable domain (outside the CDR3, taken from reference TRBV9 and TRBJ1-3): DSGVTQTPKHLITATGQRVTLRCSPRSGDLSVYWYQQSLDQGLQFLIQYYNGEERAKGNILERFSAQQFPDLHSELNLSSLELGDSALYFCASSPVWSPGNTIYFGEGSWLTVV.

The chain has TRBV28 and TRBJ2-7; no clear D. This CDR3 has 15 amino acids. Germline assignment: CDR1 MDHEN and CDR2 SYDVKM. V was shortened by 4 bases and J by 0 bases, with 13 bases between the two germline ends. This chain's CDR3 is CASSSFSSHSYEQYF. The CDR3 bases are TGTGCCAGCAGTTCCTTTAGCAGTCACTCCTACGAGCAGTACTTC.

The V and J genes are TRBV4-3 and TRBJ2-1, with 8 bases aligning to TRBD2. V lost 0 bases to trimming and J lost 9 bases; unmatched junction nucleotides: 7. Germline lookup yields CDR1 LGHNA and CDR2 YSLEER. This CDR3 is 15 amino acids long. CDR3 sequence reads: CASSQDGGGLSEQFF. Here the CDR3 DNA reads TGCGCCAGCAGCCAAGATGGCGGGGGGTTAAGTGAGCAGTTCTTC.